These 14 T cell receptor beta chains came from one sample sequenced in a study of T-cell memory formation after mild COVID-19. TCRdb redid the calling of the 5' RACE reads with MiXCR, one entry per CDR3 protein. The sample contains under 200,000 distinct CDR3 sequences, 13% of which appear only once. The specimen was PBMCs or a T cell subset sorted from them (not recorded which). These TCRs come from a man aged 18-30 years who had mild COVID-19 (a few samples of this study predate the infection). Cell type and time point are not known.

The chain employs TRBV2 and TRBJ2-1, with 16 bases matching TRBD2. The V gene's germline CDR1 is SNHLY and CDR2 FYNNEI. CDR3 length: 16 residues. Germline trimming cut 8 bases from V and 4 bases from J; bases unmatched to any gene: 5. The CDR3 spells CASGPGLAGGYNEQFF. CDR3 DNA: TGTGCCAGCGGGCCGGGACTAGCGGGGGGGTACAATGAGCAGTTCTTC.

V is TRBV12-3 or TRBV12-4 and J is TRBJ1-2, with D unclear. V was shortened by 7 bases and J by 3 bases, with 15 bases between the two germline ends. This CDR3 region has 14 residues. The CDR3 loop reads CASTPMGYYYGYTF. The CDR3 coding sequence is TGTGCCAGCACCCCAATGGGTTATTACTATGGCTACACCTTC.

This clonotype has more than one count but fewer than ten. The chain has TRBV21-1 and TRBJ2-7. TRBV21-1 is a pseudogene. The CDR3 has 17 residues. The CDR3 protein is CASSKEQSGQDPYEQYV. The CDR3 bases are TGTGCCAGCAGCAAAGAACAGTCAGGACAGGATCCCTACGAGCAGTACGTC.

There are a few counts of this clonotype. V and J are TRBV5-1 and TRBJ2-1; 7 nucleotides match TRBD1. The germline gives CDR1 SGHRS, CDR2 YFSETQ. The CDR3 runs 15 residues. Losses at the gene ends were 3 bases for V and 7 bases for J; bases not matched to a gene: 10. CDR3 coding DNA: TGCGCCAGCAGCTCAGCAGGGACAGCAGGGAATGAGCAGTTCTTC. This translates into CASSSAGTAGNEQFF.

This clonotype has a count of ten or more. This chain uses TRBV7-2 with TRBJ1-1, with D uncertain. The CDR3 loop spans 13 amino acids. Germline values: CDR1 SGHTA, CDR2 FQGNSA. The V gene lost 5 bases and the J gene lost 1 base, with 8 bases spanning the gap. The CDR3 region is CASSRDGNTEAFF. CDR3 DNA sequence: TGTGCCAGCAGCCGCGACGGGAACACTGAAGCTTTCTTT. Full variable domain (missing parts from reference TRBV7-2 and TRBJ1-1): GAGVSQSPSNKVTEKGKDVELRCDPISGHTALYWYRQSLGQGLEFLIYFQGNSAPDKSGLPSDRFSAERTGGSVSTLTIQRTQQEDSAVYLCASSRDGNTEAFFGQGTRLTVV.

This chain links TRBV3-1 with TRBJ2-3, with D perhaps TRBD1 (5 bases). V was trimmed by 5 bases and J by 1 base, leaving 13 bases between them. The V gene's germline CDR1 is LGHDT and CDR2 YNNKEL (reference sequence). The CDR3 covers 15 residues. The CDR3, as DNA: TGTGCCAGCAGCGTACCTGGGGCCGGCACAGATACGCAGTATTTT. Its protein is CASSVPGAGTDTQYF.

The CDR3 nucleotides are TGTGCCAGCAGTACGGTGTTTAGCGGGGGTGACGAGACCCAGTACTTC. Translated, it gives CASSTVFSGGDETQYF. The chain recombines TRBV2 with TRBJ2-5; 9 bases align to TRBD2. Germline loops: CDR1 SNHLY, CDR2 FYNNEI. The CDR3 extends over 16 amino acids. Trimming took 5 bases from V and 5 from J; bases not matched to a gene: 12. Using reference TRBV2 and TRBJ2-5 for the parts outside the CDR3, the full variable domain is EPEVTQTPSHQVTQMGQEVILRCVPISNHLYFYWYRQILGQKVEFLVSFYNNEISEKSEIFDDQFSVERPDGSNFTLKIRSTKLEDSAMYFCASSTVFSGGDETQYFGPGTRLLVL.

This clonotype appeared a few times. This rearrangement joins TRBV5-1 to TRBJ1-4; D is ambiguous. Germline V lookup: CDR1 SGHRS, CDR2 YFSETQ. Trimming cost V 4 bases and J 7 bases, with 11 bases left between them. This CDR3 has 13 residues. CDR3 in amino acids: CASSVTPSEKLFF. The CDR3 nucleotides are TGCGCCAGCAGCGTGACACCCTCTGAAAAACTGTTTTTT.

This clonotype has only a few counts. This rearrangement joins TRBV7-9 to TRBJ2-5, with 10 bases aligning to TRBD2. The CDR3 contains 16 residues. Germline V gene data show CDR1 as SEHNR and CDR2 as FQNEAQ (reference sequence). The V and J ends lost 2 bases and 7 bases, in that order; junction bases with no gene match: 10. CDR3 DNA: TGTGCCAGCAGCTTACGCCTAGCGGGGGCGAGGGGGACCCAGTACTTC. This codes for CASSLRLAGARGTQYF.

The chain recombines TRBV6-5 with TRBJ2-7, with 8 bases matching TRBD1. Losses at the gene ends were 5 bases for V and 3 bases for J; bases not matched to a gene: 12. Germline CDR1 MNHEY, CDR2 SVGAGI. The length of the CDR3 is 16 residues. The CDR3 sequence: CASSTQIGQGDYEQYF. CDR3 sequence (DNA): TGTGCCAGCAGTACCCAGATTGGACAGGGCGACTACGAGCAGTACTTC.

This clonotype was counted a few times. Germline is not matched at one junction end, which may reflect a read error. The genes are TRBV7-2 and TRBJ2-3; 8 nucleotides align to TRBD2. The CDR3 runs to 16 residues. The germline gives CDR1 SGHTA, CDR2 FQGNSA. CDR3 nucleotides: TGTGCCAGCAGCGTAGCATCCGGGGGGGCCACAGATACGCAGTATTTT. Translation gives CASSVASGGATDTQYF.

The rearrangement joins TRBV5-1 to TRBJ2-2; D gene ambiguous. CDR3 length equals 13 residues. V was trimmed by 8 bases and J by 1 base, leaving 9 bases between them. Germline assignment: CDR1 SGHRS and CDR2 YFSETQ. The CDR3 DNA is TGCGCCAGTGGTTCGGGGAACACCGGGGAGCTGTTTTTT. Protein: CASGSGNTGELFF. The full variable domain, its missing parts supplied by reference TRBV5-1 and TRBJ2-2, is KAGVTQTPRYLIKTRGQQVTLSCSPISGHRSVSWYQQTPGQGLQFLFEYFSETQRNKGNFPGRFSGRQFSNSRSEMNVSTLELGDSALYLCASGSGNTGELFFGEGSRLTVL.

This chain joins TRBV7-3 and TRBJ2-7; 8 bases agree with TRBD1. The CDR3 has 14 residues. Looked up from germline, CDR1 is SGHTA and CDR2 is FQGTGA. J gave up 4 bases and V 5 bases, and 7 bases lay outside the gene matches. CDR3: CASSRTGTGYEQYF. CDR3 DNA sequence: TGTGCCAGCAGCCGGACAGGGACGGGATACGAGCAGTACTTC.

This clonotype has ten or more counts. The chain links TRBV20-1 to TRBJ1-2; D call uncertain. Trimming left V 3 bases short and J 7 bases short, with 3 bases between. The CDR3 runs 9 residues. Germline CDR1 and CDR2: DFQATT and SNEGSKA (reference sequence). CDR3 DNA: TGCAGTGCTAGTGGTGGCTACACCTTC. Protein sequence: CSASGGYTF.